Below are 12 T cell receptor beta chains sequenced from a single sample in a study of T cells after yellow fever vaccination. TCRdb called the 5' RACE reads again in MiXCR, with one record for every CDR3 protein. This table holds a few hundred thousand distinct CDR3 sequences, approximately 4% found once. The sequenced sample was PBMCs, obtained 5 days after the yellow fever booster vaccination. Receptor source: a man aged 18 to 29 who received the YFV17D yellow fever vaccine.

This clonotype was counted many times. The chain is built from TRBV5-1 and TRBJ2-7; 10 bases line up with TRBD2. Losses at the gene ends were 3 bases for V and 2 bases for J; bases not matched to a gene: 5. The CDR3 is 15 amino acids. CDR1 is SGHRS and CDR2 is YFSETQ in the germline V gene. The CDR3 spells CASSWGTSETYEQYF. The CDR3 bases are TGCGCCAGCAGCTGGGGGACTAGCGAAACCTACGAGCAGTACTTC.

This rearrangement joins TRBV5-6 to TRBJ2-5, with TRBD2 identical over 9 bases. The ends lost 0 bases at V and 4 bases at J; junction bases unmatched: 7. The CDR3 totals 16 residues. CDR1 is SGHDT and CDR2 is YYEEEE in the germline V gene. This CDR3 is CASSLVAGVHPETQYF. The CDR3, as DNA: TGTGCCAGCAGCTTGGTAGCGGGGGTCCATCCAGAGACCCAGTACTTC.

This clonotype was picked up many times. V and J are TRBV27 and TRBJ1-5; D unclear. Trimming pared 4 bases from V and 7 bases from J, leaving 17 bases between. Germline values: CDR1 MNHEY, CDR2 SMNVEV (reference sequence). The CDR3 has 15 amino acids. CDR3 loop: CASSSINGVGQPQHF. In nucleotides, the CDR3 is TGTGCCAGCAGTTCAATAAACGGGGTCGGGCAGCCCCAGCATTTT.

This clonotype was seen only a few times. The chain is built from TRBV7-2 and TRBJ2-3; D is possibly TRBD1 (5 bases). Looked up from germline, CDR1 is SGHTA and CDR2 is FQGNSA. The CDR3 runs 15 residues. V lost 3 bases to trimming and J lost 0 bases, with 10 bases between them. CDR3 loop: CASSFGHPSTDTQYF. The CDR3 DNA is TGTGCCAGCAGCTTCGGACACCCTAGCACAGATACGCAGTATTTT.

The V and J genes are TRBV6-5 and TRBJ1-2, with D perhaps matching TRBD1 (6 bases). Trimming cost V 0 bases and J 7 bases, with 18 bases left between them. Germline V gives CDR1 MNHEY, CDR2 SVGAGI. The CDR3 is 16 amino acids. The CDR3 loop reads CASSYSTQGLATGYTF. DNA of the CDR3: TGTGCCAGCAGTTACTCGACTCAGGGGCTGGCGACTGGCTACACCTTC.

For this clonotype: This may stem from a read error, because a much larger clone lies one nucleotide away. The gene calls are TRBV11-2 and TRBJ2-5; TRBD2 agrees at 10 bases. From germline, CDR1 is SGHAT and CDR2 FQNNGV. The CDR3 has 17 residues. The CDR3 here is CASSLGHLAGAAETQCF. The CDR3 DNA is TGTGCCAGCAGCTTAGGCCATCTAGCGGGGGCGGCAGAGACCCAGTGCTTC.

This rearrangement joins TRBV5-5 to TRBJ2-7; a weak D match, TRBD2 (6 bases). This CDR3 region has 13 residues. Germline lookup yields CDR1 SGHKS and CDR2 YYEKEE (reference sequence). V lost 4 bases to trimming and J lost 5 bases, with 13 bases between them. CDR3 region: CASSAPEGHEQYF. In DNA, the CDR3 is TGTGCCAGCAGCGCCCCGGAGGGTCACGAGCAGTACTTC.

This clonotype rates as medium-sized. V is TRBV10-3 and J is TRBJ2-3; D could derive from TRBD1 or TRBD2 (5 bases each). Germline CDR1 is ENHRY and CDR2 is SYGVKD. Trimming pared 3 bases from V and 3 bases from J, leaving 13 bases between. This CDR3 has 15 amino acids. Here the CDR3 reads CAISDPGTRTDTQYF. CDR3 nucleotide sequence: TGTGCCATCAGTGACCCCGGGACCCGAACAGATACGCAGTATTTT.

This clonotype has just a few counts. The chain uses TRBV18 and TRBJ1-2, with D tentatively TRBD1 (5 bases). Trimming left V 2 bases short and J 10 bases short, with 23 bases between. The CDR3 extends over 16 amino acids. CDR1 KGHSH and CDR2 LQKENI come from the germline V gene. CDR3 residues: CASSPGMQPGGGFYTF. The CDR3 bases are TGTGCCAGCTCACCAGGCATGCAGCCCGGTGGGGGGTTCTACACCTTC.

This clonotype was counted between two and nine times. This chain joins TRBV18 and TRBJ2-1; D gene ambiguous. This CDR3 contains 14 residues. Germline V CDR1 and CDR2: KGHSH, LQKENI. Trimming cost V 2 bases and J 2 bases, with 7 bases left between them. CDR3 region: CASSPGHPYNEQFF. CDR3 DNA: TGTGCCAGCTCACCAGGGCACCCCTACAATGAGCAGTTCTTC.

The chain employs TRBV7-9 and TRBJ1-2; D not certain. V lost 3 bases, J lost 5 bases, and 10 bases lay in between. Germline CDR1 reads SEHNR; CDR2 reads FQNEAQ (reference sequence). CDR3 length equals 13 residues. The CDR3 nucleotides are TGTGCCAGCAGCTTCCGGACCCTATATGGCTACACCTTC. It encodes CASSFRTLYGYTF.

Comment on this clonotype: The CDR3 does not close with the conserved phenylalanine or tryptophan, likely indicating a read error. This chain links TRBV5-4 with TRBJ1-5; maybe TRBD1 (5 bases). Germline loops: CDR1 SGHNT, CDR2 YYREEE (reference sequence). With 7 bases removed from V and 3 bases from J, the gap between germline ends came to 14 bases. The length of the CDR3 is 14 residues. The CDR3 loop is CASPYVRDNQPQHI. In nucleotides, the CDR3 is TGTGCCAGCCCTTACGTCAGGGACAATCAGCCCCAGCATATT.